The 24 T cell receptor beta chains below come from one sample, sequenced in a study of CD8+CD57+ T cells in acquired aplastic anemia. The template used for profiling TCR beta VDJ and CDR3 was genomic DNA. TCRdb ran MiXCR on the reads and lists one entry per CDR3 protein. The table has approximately 150,000 distinct CDR3 sequences, roughly 50% seen once. Individuals selected for sequencing had exhibited CD8+CD57+ cell expansion on flow cytometry. Sequences were obtained from sorted CD4+, CD8+, or CD8+CD57+ T cells (not recorded which) from PBMCs. The receptors come from a human donor with aplastic anemia.

The CDR3, as DNA: TGTGCCAGCAGTGAGTACGGGACAGATAATTCACCCCTCCACTTT. This gives the protein CASSEYGTDNSPLHF. The J gene is TRBJ1-6, the V gene TRBV6-1; 7 nucleotides line up with TRBD1. Germline CDR1 and CDR2: MNHNS and SASEGT. V dropped 3 bases and J dropped 5; count of bases not matched to a gene: 4. This CDR3 is built from 15 residues.

This clonotype has a handful of counts. CDR3 sequence reads: CASSLRYEQYF. The CDR3, as DNA: TGTGCCAGCAGCTTAAGATACGAGCAGTACTTC. This chain uses TRBV7-2 with TRBJ2-7; D gene unclear. The V and J ends lost 2 bases and 4 bases respectively, with 3 bases between them. Germline-derived CDR1 and CDR2 are SGHTA and FQGNSA. This CDR3 spans 11 amino acids.

This clonotype was picked up a small number of times. This chain connects TRBV7-9 to TRBJ1-2; D unclear. CDR3 length equals 12 residues. Trimming removed 5 bases from V and 8 bases from J, with 12 bases in between. CDR1 is SEHNR, CDR2 FQNEAQ, per germline (reference sequence). Written as DNA, the CDR3 is TGTGCCAGCAGCGTTCCCGGAGGAGGCTACACCTTC. As protein: CASSVPGGGYTF.

This clonotype was recorded at least ten times. The rearrangement uses TRBV12-3 or TRBV12-4 and TRBJ1-5, with TRBD1 identical over 7 bases. This CDR3 is built from 15 residues. Trimming at V came to 3 bases and at J to 4 bases, leaving 6 bases not matched to a gene. The CDR3: CASSLMGQSNQPQHF. As DNA, the CDR3 is TGTGCCAGCAGTTTGATGGGACAGTCTAATCAGCCCCAGCATTTT.

This clonotype was observed many times. The V and J genes are TRBV7-9 and TRBJ1-4; the match to TRBD1 covers 8 bases. The CDR3 has 17 residues. Per the germline V gene, CDR1 is SEHNR and CDR2 is FQNEAQ (reference sequence). Trimming removed 5 bases from V and 5 bases from J; junction bases left unmatched: 13. As DNA, the CDR3 is TGTGCCAGCAGCCGAAGCCCGAGGACAGGGAGAAATGAAAAACTGTTTTTT. It yields the protein CASSRSPRTGRNEKLFF.

The rearrangement links TRBV2 to TRBJ1-6; D perhaps matches TRBD1 (6 bases). Germline V gene data show CDR1 as SNHLY and CDR2 as FYNNEI. V lost 4 bases to trimming and J lost 8 bases, with 9 bases between them. The CDR3 loop spans 13 amino acids. CDR3 region: CASSVGGYSPLHF. CDR3 nucleotides: TGTGCCAGCAGTGTGGGGGGCTATTCACCCCTCCACTTT.

This clonotype was observed a few times. The chain combines TRBV10-3 with TRBJ1-2, with 11 bases fitting TRBD1. Looked up from germline, CDR1 is ENHRY and CDR2 is SYGVKD. The CDR3 runs 14 residues. Germline trimming cut 10 bases from V and 4 bases from J; bases unmatched to any gene: 8. This CDR3 reads CASRPGTGGYGYTF. CDR3 nucleotides: TGTGCCAGCAGACCGGGGACAGGGGGCTATGGCTACACCTTC.

The CDR3 DNA reads as TGTGCCATCAGTGAGTTAGTTAGCACAGATACGCAGTATTTT. Residues: CAISELVSTDTQYF. The chain joins TRBV10-3 to TRBJ2-3; D is ambiguous. V dropped 1 base and J dropped 0 bases, with 5 bases sitting between them. Looked up from germline, CDR1 is ENHRY and CDR2 is SYGVKD. The CDR3 has 14 amino acids.

In this sample, this clonotype turned up many times. The chain links TRBV4-2 to TRBJ2-1, with 9 bases fitting TRBD2. Germline V gene sequence: CDR1 LGHNA, CDR2 YNFKEQ. Trimming removed 0 bases from V and 8 bases from J; junction bases left unmatched: 14. The CDR3 covers 18 residues. CDR3 coding DNA: TGTGCCAGCAGCCAAGATCGGGGACAAGCGGGAGGTGGAGATGAGCAGTTCTTC. It encodes CASSQDRGQAGGGDEQFF.

This chain uses TRBV19 with TRBJ2-7; TRBD1 aligns across 9 bases. V was clipped by 3 bases and J by 5 bases; unmatched bases: 14. The V gene's germline CDR1 is LNHDA and CDR2 SQIVND (reference sequence). This CDR3 has 17 residues. The CDR3 region is CASSIGTFGTGYHEQYF. DNA for the CDR3: TGTGCCAGTAGTATCGGTACTTTCGGGACAGGGTACCACGAGCAGTACTTC.

V gene TRBV5-1 combines with J gene TRBJ2-5, with TRBD2 matching 10 bases. V lost 0 bases to trimming and J lost 7 bases; unmatched junction nucleotides: 0. Looked up from germline, CDR1 is SGHRS and CDR2 is YFSETQ. This CDR3 is 13 amino acids long. The CDR3 spells CASSLGTSGTQYF. As DNA, the CDR3 is TGCGCCAGCAGCTTGGGGACTAGCGGGACCCAGTACTTC. Complete variable domain (other parts from reference TRBV5-1 and TRBJ2-5): KAGVTQTPRYLIKTRGQQVTLSCSPISGHRSVSWYQQTPGQGLQFLFEYFSETQRNKGNFPGRFSGRQFSNSRSEMNVSTLELGDSALYLCASSLGTSGTQYFGPGTRLLVL.

This clonotype was recorded many times. The chain links TRBV5-6 to TRBJ2-2, with D possibly matching TRBD2 (5 bases). This CDR3 comprises 14 residues. The V gene's germline CDR1 is SGHDT and CDR2 YYEEEE. V was trimmed by 4 bases and J by 4 bases, leaving 11 bases between them. This chain's CDR3 is CASSPRGPTGELFF. The DNA of the CDR3 is TGTGCCAGCAGCCCGCGAGGGCCCACCGGGGAGCTGTTTTTT.

This clonotype was detected ten times or more. The chain links TRBV29-1 to TRBJ2-3; no firm D call. V lost 7 bases and J lost 0, with 8 bases in between. This CDR3 region has 12 residues. CDR1 SQVTM and CDR2 ANQGSEA come from the germline V gene. The CDR3 region is CSAQTSTDTQYF. The CDR3 DNA reads TGCAGCGCCCAAACAAGCACAGATACGCAGTATTTT.

This clonotype was picked up many times. The rearrangement joins TRBV25-1 to TRBJ1-4; TRBD1 might be the D (5 bases). The CDR3 runs 13 residues. Trimming removed 10 bases from V and 8 bases from J, with 17 bases in between. CDR1 and CDR2 (germline): MGHDK, SYGVNS. DNA of the CDR3: TGTGCCACGTCGACAGACCTAGGCGAAAAACTGTTTTTT. Residues: CATSTDLGEKLFF.

This clonotype was detected many times. The chain has TRBV20-1 and TRBJ1-5, with D possibly being TRBD1 (5 bases). The V end lost 5 bases, the J end lost 0 bases, and 8 bases lay between the germline ends. The germline gives CDR1 DFQATT, CDR2 SNEGSKA (reference sequence). The CDR3 loop spans 13 amino acids. In DNA, the CDR3 is TGCAGTGCTGGAGGGGCTAGCAATCAGCCCCAGCATTTT. This sequence encodes CSAGGASNQPQHF.

The V call is TRBV11-3, the J call TRBJ1-1, with a tentative D call TRBD1 (6 bases). Trimming removed 5 bases at V and 3 bases at J, with 13 bases between. Germline CDR1 SGHNT, CDR2 YENEEA. The CDR3 has 14 amino acids. CDR3 coding DNA: TGTGCCAGCAGCGCGCGGCCAGGGGACACTGAAGCTTTCTTT. It codes for CASSARPGDTEAFF.

The gene calls are TRBV25-1 and TRBJ1-6, with 9 bases matching TRBD1. This CDR3 comprises 14 residues. V trimming: 6 bases; J trimming: 8 bases; junction bases outside the gene matches: 5. Germline loops: CDR1 MGHDK, CDR2 SYGVNS. The CDR3 loop is CASRIGDRDSPLHF. The CDR3 region has the DNA TGTGCCAGCAGGATAGGGGACAGGGATTCACCCCTCCACTTT.

This chain connects TRBV25-1 to TRBJ1-3; D unclear. V was pared by 10 bases and J by 0 bases, with 7 bases between. This CDR3 is 12 amino acids long. The germline gives CDR1 MGHDK, CDR2 SYGVNS. CDR3 sequence (DNA): TGTGCCACCAGGACCTCTGGAAACACCATATATTTT. Residues: CATRTSGNTIYF.

This clonotype has a count of ten or more. The junction does not match germline at one end; this may be a read error. The chain recombines TRBV7-9 with TRBJ2-7; 7 nucleotides agree with TRBD1. This CDR3 contains 11 residues. CDR1 is SEHNR and CDR2 is FQNEAQ in the germline V gene (reference sequence). DNA of the CDR3: TGTGCCAGCAGTCACGGACAGGCTGAGGACTTC. Amino acid sequence: CASSHGQAEDF.

This clonotype was seen only a few times. The chain employs TRBV3-1 and TRBJ1-3, with D possibly being TRBD1 (5 bases). In germline, CDR1 is LGHDT, CDR2 YNNKEL (reference sequence). Trimming cost V 2 bases and J 0 bases, with 8 bases left between them. The CDR3 length is 15 residues. The CDR3 DNA sequence: TGTGCCAGCAGCCAAACAGGCTTCTCTGGAAACACCATATATTTT. As protein: CASSQTGFSGNTIYF.

The chain carries TRBV29-1 and TRBJ2-7, with D perhaps given as TRBD1 or TRBD2 (5 bases each). The J call may be mistaken, given a closer DNA end match to TRBJ2-1. This CDR3 is built from 10 residues. From germline, CDR1 is SQVTM and CDR2 ANQGSEA. The CDR3 is CSWGGNEQFF. The CDR3 DNA follows: TGCAGCTGGGGCGGGAATGAGCAGTTCTTC.

This rearrangement joins TRBV19 to TRBJ1-2, with D possibly matching TRBD1 (6 bases). The V and J ends lost 6 bases and 2 bases respectively, with 13 bases between them. The CDR3 length is 14 residues. Germline V gene data show CDR1 as LNHDA and CDR2 as SQIVND (reference sequence). The CDR3 DNA reads as TGTGCCAGTAGACCTCCCGGACAGAACTATGGCTACACCTTC. This gives the protein CASRPPGQNYGYTF.

The CDR3: CATGRQENQPQHF. As DNA, the CDR3 is TGTGCCACCGGAAGACAGGAGAATCAGCCCCAGCATTTT. The V and J genes are TRBV15 and TRBJ1-5; D may be TRBD1 (6 bases). The germline V gene has CDR1 LNHNV and CDR2 YYDKDF (reference sequence). The V gene lost 8 bases and the J gene lost 4 bases, with 12 bases spanning the gap. The CDR3 has 13 residues.

This clonotype was seen a few times. The gene calls are TRBV4-1 and TRBJ1-2, with D hard to call. The CDR3 covers 13 residues. Between the trimmed V and J ends, which lost 0 bases and 5 bases, there was a span of 7 bases. CDR1 and CDR2 from the germline V gene are MGHRA and YSYEKL. The DNA for the CDR3 is TGCGCCAGCAGCCAAGACTGGGAATATGGCTACACCTTC. This sequence encodes CASSQDWEYGYTF.